A selection of T cell receptor beta chains follows, all from one sample in a study of CD4 T cells in relation to SARS-CoV-2 and coronaviruses. The repertoire was sequenced with immunoSEQ multiplex PCR; TCRdb's copy has only in-frame clones and lacks some. The data show tens of thousands of clones, with 92% seen just once and roughly 0.4% held by the top ten. Input material: naive CD4+ T cells from PBMCs. These TCRs come from an adult with COVID-19. Each CDR3 is given with its conserved first and last residue. A D gene is named only where the DNA matches it firmly. Not all rows give a size; the values are once, few, many and, for expanded clones, a class.

clone_size,v_call,d_call,j_call,cdr3_aa,cdr3_nt
few,TRBV5-5,TRBD2,TRBJ2-2,CASSLVAGQNTGELFF,TGTGCCAGCAGCTTGGTAGCGGGGCAGAACACCGGGGAGCTGTTTTTT
-,TRBV6-5,-,TRBJ2-3,CASSSSSNTQYF,TGTGCCAGCAGTTCGAGCTCAAATACGCAGTATTTT
once,TRBV6-2/TRBV6-3,-,TRBJ2-1,CASSYARPEQFF,TGTGCCAGCAGTTACGCCCGCCCCGAGCAGTTCTTC
-,TRBV7-2,-,TRBJ1-6,CASSATPGNSPLHF,TGTGCCAGCAGCGCCACCCCTGGGAATTCACCCCTCCACTTT
-,TRBV7-9,TRBD1,TRBJ2-7,CASRQGTSYEQYF,TGTGCCAGCAGACAGGGGACGTCCTACGAGCAGTACTTC
-,TRBV28,-,TRBJ2-7,CASSLGESGPYEQYF,TGTGCCAGCAGTTTAGGGGAGTCGGGCCCCTACGAGCAGTACTTC
-,TRBV28,TRBD1,TRBJ1-6,CASSIPDRVRQGRSPLHF,TGTGCCAGCAGTATTCCAGACAGGGTCCGACAGGGGAGATCACCCCTCCACTTT
-,TRBV20-1,-,TRBJ1-1,CSASKPEAFF,TGCAGTGCTAGTAAACCTGAAGCTTTCTTT
-,TRBV11-2,-,TRBJ2-7,CASGLGSERYEQYF,TGTGCCAGCGGCTTAGGATCCGAGCGGTACGAGCAGTACTTC
-,TRBV20-1,-,TRBJ2-7,CSAPHSYEQYF,TGCAGTGCCCCCCACTCCTACGAGCAGTACTTC
once,TRBV7-2,-,TRBJ1-6,CASSLAIVNSPLHF,TGTGCCAGCAGCTTAGCCATTGTGAATTCACCCCTCCACTTT
-,TRBV6-5,-,TRBJ2-7,CASSTGRSYEQYF,TGTGCCAGCAGTACAGGGCGCTCCTACGAGCAGTACTTC
-,TRBV9,-,TRBJ2-2,CASSTRPTVYANTGELFF,TGTGCCAGCAGCACACGCCCGACTGTCTACGCGAACACCGGGGAGCTGTTTTTT
once,TRBV28,TRBD1,TRBJ2-3,CASRDRGPHTDTQYF,TGTGCCAGCAGGGACAGGGGGCCTCACACGGATACGCAGTATTTT
-,TRBV2,-,TRBJ2-3,CASTGPAFTDTQYF,TGTGCCAGCACCGGGCCGGCCTTCACAGATACGCAGTATTTT
-,TRBV6-5,TRBD1,TRBJ2-3,CASSPTGMVADTQYF,TGTGCCAGCAGCCCGACAGGGATGGTGGCAGATACGCAGTATTTT
once,TRBV28,TRBD2,TRBJ2-1,CASNLGGGRAGGRLGEQFF,TGTGCCAGCAACCTCGGGGGCGGGAGAGCGGGAGGGCGCTTGGGTGAGCAGTTCTTC
-,TRBV30,-,TRBJ1-5,CAVREGVNQPQHF,TGTGCCGTACGTGAAGGAGTCAATCAGCCCCAGCATTTT
-,TRBV18,-,TRBJ2-7,CASSPSPTTYEQYF,TGTGCCAGCTCACCTTCCCCGACGACCTACGAGCAGTACTTC
-,TRBV2,-,TRBJ2-6,CASSITESGANVLTF,TGTGCCAGCTCAATTACAGAGTCTGGGGCCAACGTCCTGACTTTC
-,TRBV28,-,TRBJ2-1,CASSLATAPPLF,TGTGCCAGCAGTTTAGCGACAGCCCCCCCCCTCTTC
once,TRBV28,TRBD2,TRBJ2-1,CASSRPLGLAGDNEQFF,TGTGCCAGCAGCCGCCCCTTAGGGCTAGCGGGGGACAATGAGCAGTTCTTC
-,TRBV2,-,TRBJ2-1,CASSDGANEQFF,TGTGCCAGCAGTGATGGAGCGAATGAGCAGTTCTTC
-,TRBV9,TRBD2,TRBJ2-5,CASSPGLAGPAGETQYF,TGTGCCAGCAGCCCAGGACTAGCGGGGCCCGCAGGAGAGACCCAGTACTTC
-,TRBV6-6,TRBD2,TRBJ2-3,CASSPFSTSGTGDTQYF,TGTGCCAGCAGTCCATTCTCGACTAGCGGGACGGGAGATACGCAGTATTTT
-,TRBV18,-,TRBJ1-3,CASSPTADSGNTIYF,TGTGCCAGCTCACCAACAGCGGACTCTGGAAACACCATATATTTT